These T cell receptor beta chains were read from a single sample in a study of Graves' ophthalmopathy and Graves' hyperthyroidism. Via MiXCR, TCRdb re-called the multiplex PCR reads, giving one row per CDR3 protein. The sample shows 500,000 to 600,000 distinct CDR3 sequences, approximately 35% of them seen only once. Source material: peripheral blood or thyroid tissue (not recorded which). These receptors were taken from an adult man with Graves' hyperthyroidism. Each CDR3 is given with its conserved first and last residue. Each record gives: CDR3 protein, CDR3 DNA, D gene, J gene, V gene, clone size. A D gene is named only where the DNA matches it firmly. Only part of the rows carry a size: once, few, many, or a class if the clone is expanded.

CDR3 protein: CASSLHNRGSNEQYF
CDR3 DNA: TGCGCCAGCAGCCTCCACAACAGGGGAAGCAATGAGCAGTACTTC
D gene: TRBD1
J gene: TRBJ2-7
V gene: TRBV5-1
clone size: NA

CDR3 protein: CSGRQRSWNQPQHF
CDR3 DNA: TGCAGTGGCCGCCAACGCAGTTGGAATCAGCCCCAGCATTTT
D gene: NA
J gene: TRBJ1-5
V gene: TRBV20-1
clone size: many

CDR3 protein: CASSVGTGRNYGYTF
CDR3 DNA: TGTGCCAGCAGTGTTGGGACAGGGCGAAACTATGGCTACACCTTC
D gene: TRBD1
J gene: TRBJ1-2
V gene: TRBV7-2
clone size: NA

CDR3 protein: CASTVGQGQNTEAFF
CDR3 DNA: TGTGCCAGCACAGTCGGACAGGGGCAGAACACTGAAGCTTTCTTT
D gene: TRBD1
J gene: TRBJ1-1
V gene: TRBV2
clone size: many

CDR3 protein: CASSPYTSGELFF
CDR3 DNA: TGTGCCAGCAGTCCTTACACAAGCGGGGAGCTGTTTTTT
D gene: NA
J gene: TRBJ2-2
V gene: TRBV6-6
clone size: many

CDR3 protein: CVSREMGLHQETQYF
CDR3 DNA: TGTGTCAGCAGGGAGATGGGACTACACCAAGAGACCCAGTACTTC
D gene: TRBD2
J gene: TRBJ2-5
V gene: TRBV7-9
clone size: NA

CDR3 protein: CSESVRSDYGYTF
CDR3 DNA: TGCAGTGAGTCGGTCAGGTCCGACTATGGCTACACCTTC
D gene: NA
J gene: TRBJ1-2
V gene: TRBV29-1
clone size: NA

CDR3 protein: CASSQITGNTEAFF
CDR3 DNA: TGTGCCAGCAGCCAAATAACAGGGAACACTGAAGCTTTCTTT
D gene: NA
J gene: TRBJ1-1
V gene: TRBV14
clone size: many

CDR3 protein: CASSETGVGELFF
CDR3 DNA: TGTGCCAGCAGTGAGACAGGGGTTGGGGAGCTGTTTTTT
D gene: TRBD1
J gene: TRBJ2-2
V gene: TRBV2
clone size: NA

CDR3 protein: CATSAEGGRAGELFF
CDR3 DNA: TGTGCCACCAGTGCGGAGGGGGGGAGAGCCGGGGAGCTGTTTTTT
D gene: NA
J gene: TRBJ2-2
V gene: TRBV24-1
clone size: many

CDR3 protein: CASSFFRQGYGYTF
CDR3 DNA: TGTGCCAGCAGTTTCTTCCGACAGGGGTATGGCTACACCTTC
D gene: TRBD1
J gene: TRBJ1-2
V gene: TRBV2
clone size: NA

CDR3 protein: CASRSGTGKVGYTF
CDR3 DNA: TGTGCCAGCAGGTCCGGGACAGGGAAAGTTGGCTACACCTTC
D gene: TRBD1
J gene: TRBJ1-2
V gene: TRBV2
clone size: NA

CDR3 protein: CASSSEDRGSYEQYF
CDR3 DNA: TGTGCCAGCAGCTCAGAGGACAGGGGCTCCTACGAGCAGTACTTC
D gene: TRBD1
J gene: TRBJ2-7
V gene: TRBV7-6
clone size: NA

CDR3 protein: CASSSGRVTEAFF
CDR3 DNA: TGTGCCAGCAGTTCAGGACGGGTCACTGAAGCTTTCTTT
D gene: NA
J gene: TRBJ1-1
V gene: TRBV6-5
clone size: many

CDR3 protein: CASATGMETQYF
CDR3 DNA: TGTGCCAGCGCGACAGGGATGGAGACCCAGTACTTC
D gene: TRBD1
J gene: TRBJ2-5
V gene: TRBV25-1
clone size: many

CDR3 protein: CSVVQGQNTIYF
CDR3 DNA: TGCAGCGTTGTACAGGGGCAAAACACCATATATTTT
D gene: TRBD1
J gene: TRBJ1-3
V gene: TRBV29-1
clone size: NA

CDR3 protein: CSGQRGGTDTQYF
CDR3 DNA: TGCAGCGGTCAACGGGGAGGCACAGATACGCAGTATTTT
D gene: NA
J gene: TRBJ2-3
V gene: TRBV29-1
clone size: NA

CDR3 protein: CAVSEGGSNGKLFF
CDR3 DNA: TGTGCCGTCAGTGAAGGAGGGTCTAATGGAAAACTGTTTTTT
D gene: NA
J gene: TRBJ1-4
V gene: TRBV10-3
clone size: NA

CDR3 protein: CASSLSSTSYEQYF
CDR3 DNA: TGCGCCAGCAGCTTGTCGAGCACTTCCTACGAGCAGTACTTC
D gene: NA
J gene: TRBJ2-7
V gene: TRBV5-1
clone size: many

CDR3 protein: CASSAEDGGIYGYTF
CDR3 DNA: TGTGCCAGCAGTGCTGAGGACGGGGGGATCTATGGCTACACCTTC
D gene: NA
J gene: TRBJ1-2
V gene: TRBV25-1
clone size: NA

CDR3 protein: CSARERGTNYGYTF
CDR3 DNA: TGCAGTGCTAGAGAGCGGGGGACTAACTATGGCTACACCTTC
D gene: NA
J gene: TRBJ1-2
V gene: TRBV20-1
clone size: many

CDR3 protein: CASSLAGGGGRGQPQHF
CDR3 DNA: TGTGCCAGCAGTTTAGCGGGGGGTGGGGGGCGAGGTCAGCCCCAGCATTTT
D gene: NA
J gene: TRBJ1-5
V gene: TRBV12-3/TRBV12-4
clone size: many

CDR3 protein: CASSLGTPSTDTQYF
CDR3 DNA: TGTGCCAGCAGTTTAGGGACACCCAGCACAGATACGCAGTATTTT
D gene: NA
J gene: TRBJ2-3
V gene: TRBV12-3/TRBV12-4
clone size: NA